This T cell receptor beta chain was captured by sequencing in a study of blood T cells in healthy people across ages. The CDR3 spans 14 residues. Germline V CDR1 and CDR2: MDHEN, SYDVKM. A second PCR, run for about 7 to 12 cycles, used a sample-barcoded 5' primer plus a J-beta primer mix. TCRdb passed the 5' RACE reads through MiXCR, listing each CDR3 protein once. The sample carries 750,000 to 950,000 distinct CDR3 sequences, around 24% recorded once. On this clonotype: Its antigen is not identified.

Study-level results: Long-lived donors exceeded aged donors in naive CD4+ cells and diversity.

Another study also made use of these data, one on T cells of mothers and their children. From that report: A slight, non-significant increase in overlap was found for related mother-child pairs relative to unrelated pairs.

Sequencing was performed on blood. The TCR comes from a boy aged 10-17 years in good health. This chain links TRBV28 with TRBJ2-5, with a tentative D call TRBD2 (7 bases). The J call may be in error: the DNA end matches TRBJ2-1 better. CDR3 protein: CASSLGGAGDEQFF. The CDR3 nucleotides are TGTGCCAGCAGTTTGGGGGGGGCCGGTGATGAGCAGTTCTTC.